The 8 T cell receptor beta chains below were found in one sample sequenced in a study of blood T cell repertoires in COVID-19. The data were produced by immunoSEQ multiplex PCR, yet TCRdb's version contains in-frame clones alone and is incomplete. The data hold 310,000 or so clones, with 80% to 95% observed a single time. Material: PBMCs or T cells enriched from blood (not recorded which). The receptors stem from a woman aged 30 to 39 who had recovered from COVID-19.

This chain joins TRBV19 and TRBJ1-2, with D tentatively TRBD1 (6 bases). Deletions cut 3 bases from V and 2 bases from J, with 19 bases between. Germline CDR1 LNHDA, CDR2 SQIVND (reference sequence). The CDR3 runs to 17 residues. Written as DNA, the CDR3 is TGTGCCAGTAGTATTGGGGGAGCGCAGGGGAGAAACTATGGCTACACCTTC. Protein: CASSIGGAQGRNYGYTF.

This clone was picked up a small number of times. This chain connects TRBV19 to TRBJ1-2; 7 nucleotides line up with TRBD1. This CDR3 contains 17 residues. Trimming cost V 6 bases and J 2 bases; bases outside gene matches: 15. In germline, CDR1 is LNHDA, CDR2 SQIVND (reference sequence). This chain's CDR3 is CASSGLSGTDANYGYTF. The CDR3 DNA reads TGTGCCAGTAGCGGATTATCCGGGACAGACGCAAACTATGGCTACACCTTC.

The rearrangement links TRBV28 to TRBJ1-1; 8 bases line up with TRBD1. The CDR3 totals 15 residues. Per germline, CDR1 MDHEN and CDR2 SYDVKM. V was pared by 6 bases and J by 5 bases, with 11 bases of the junction left unmatched. The CDR3 reads CASSDIRGRRTEAFF. In nucleotides, the CDR3 is TGTGCCAGCAGCGATATCAGGGGGCGCCGGACTGAAGCTTTCTTT.

J is TRBJ2-3 and V is TRBV5-1, with TRBD2 identical over 12 bases. Unmatched junction bases numbered 11, after V lost 3 bases and J lost 0 bases. CDR3 length: 19 amino acids. From germline, CDR1 is SGHRS and CDR2 YFSETQ. The CDR3, as DNA: TGCGCCAGCAGCTCCCGGTTGACTAGCGGGAGAGGTAGCACAGATACGCAGTATTTT. As protein: CASSSRLTSGRGSTDTQYF.

J is TRBJ2-7 and V is TRBV7-2; D possibly corresponds to TRBD2 (6 bases). Germline values: CDR1 SGHTA, CDR2 FQGNSA. V dropped 4 bases and J dropped 6 bases, with 10 bases sitting between them. CDR3 length: 12 residues. The CDR3 sequence is CASSSAGGEQYF. The CDR3 DNA follows: TGTGCCAGCAGCTCCGCCGGGGGCGAGCAGTACTTC. Variable domain in full (rest from reference TRBV7-2 and TRBJ2-7): GAGVSQSPSNKVTEKGKDVELRCDPISGHTALYWYRQSLGQGLEFLIYFQGNSAPDKSGLPSDRFSAERTGGSVSTLTIQRTQQEDSAVYLCASSSAGGEQYFGPGTRLTVT.

The rearrangement joins TRBV5-6 to TRBJ1-2; D unclear. From germline, CDR1 is SGHDT and CDR2 YYEEEE. V gave up 2 bases and J gave up 0 bases, with 8 bases separating them. The length of the CDR3 is 14 residues. This CDR3 is CASSLGSANYGYTF. As DNA, the CDR3 is TGTGCCAGCAGCTTAGGCAGCGCTAACTATGGCTACACCTTC.

The gene calls are TRBV11-2 and TRBJ1-6, with 8 bases fitting TRBD1. Germline CDR1 and CDR2: SGHAT and FQNNGV. The CDR3 consists of 15 residues. J lost 2 bases, V lost 5 bases, and 2 bases had no gene match. The CDR3 bases are TGTGCCAGCAGCCCGGACAGGGCCTATAATTCACCCCTCCACTTT. This gives the protein CASSPDRAYNSPLHF.

This clone was seen a single time. The rearrangement links TRBV28 to TRBJ2-3; no clear D gene. V shed 3 bases and J shed 0 bases, with 7 bases lying between them. This CDR3 is built from 14 residues. Germline V gives CDR1 MDHEN, CDR2 SYDVKM. In nucleotides, the CDR3 is TGTGCCAGCAGTTTCTCCAGTAGCACAGATACGCAGTATTTT. It is translated as CASSFSSSTDTQYF.